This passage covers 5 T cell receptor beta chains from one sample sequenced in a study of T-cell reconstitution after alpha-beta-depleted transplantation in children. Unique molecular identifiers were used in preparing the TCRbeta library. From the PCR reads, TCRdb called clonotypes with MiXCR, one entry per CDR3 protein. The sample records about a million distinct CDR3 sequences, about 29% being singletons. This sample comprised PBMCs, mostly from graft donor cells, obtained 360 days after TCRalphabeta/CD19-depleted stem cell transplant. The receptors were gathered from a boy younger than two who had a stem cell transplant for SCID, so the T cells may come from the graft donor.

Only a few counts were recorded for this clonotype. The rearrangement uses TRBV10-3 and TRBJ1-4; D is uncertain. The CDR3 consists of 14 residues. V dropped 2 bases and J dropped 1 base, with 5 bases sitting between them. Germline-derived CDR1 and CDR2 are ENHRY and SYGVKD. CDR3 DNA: TGTGCCATCAGTGAGCCGGGAACTAATGAAAAACTGTTTTTT. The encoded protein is CAISEPGTNEKLFF.

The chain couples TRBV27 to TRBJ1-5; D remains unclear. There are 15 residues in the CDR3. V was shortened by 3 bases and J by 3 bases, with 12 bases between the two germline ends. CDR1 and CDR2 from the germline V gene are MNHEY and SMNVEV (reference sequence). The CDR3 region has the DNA TGTGCCAGCAGTTTTATTAGGGCAGACAATCAGCCCCAGCATTTT. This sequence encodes CASSFIRADNQPQHF.

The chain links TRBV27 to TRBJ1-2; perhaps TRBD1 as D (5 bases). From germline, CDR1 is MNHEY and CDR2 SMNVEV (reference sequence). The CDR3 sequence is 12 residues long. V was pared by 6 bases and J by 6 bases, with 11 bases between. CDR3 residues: CASRGLRDGYTF. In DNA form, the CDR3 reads TGTGCCAGCAGGGGGCTACGAGATGGCTACACCTTC.

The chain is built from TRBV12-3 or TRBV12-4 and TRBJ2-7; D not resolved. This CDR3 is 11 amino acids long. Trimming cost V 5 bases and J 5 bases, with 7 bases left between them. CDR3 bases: TGTGCCAGCAGTCCCCACCACGAGCAGTACTTC. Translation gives CASSPHHEQYF.

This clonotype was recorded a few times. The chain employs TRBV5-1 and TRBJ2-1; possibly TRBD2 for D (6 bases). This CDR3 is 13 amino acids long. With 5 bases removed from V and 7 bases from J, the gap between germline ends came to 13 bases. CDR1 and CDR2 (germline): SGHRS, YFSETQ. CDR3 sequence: CASRRAAGNEQFF. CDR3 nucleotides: TGCGCCAGCAGGCGGGCGGCGGGGAATGAGCAGTTCTTC.